The 25 T cell receptor beta chains listed next were all sequenced from one sample in a study of immune evolution from preneoplasia to lung adenocarcinoma. Libraries were prepared by immunoSEQ multiplex PCR; TCRdb keeps only in-frame clonotypes and omits some of them. The sample yields fewer than 12,000 clones, roughly four fifths seen once. The sample consisted of FFPE minimally invasive lung adenocarcinoma tissue. These receptors originate from an older person with lung adenocarcinoma.

Notes on this clone: The junction and the germline gene differ at one end; a read error may be behind it. This chain joins TRBV20-1 and TRBJ1-2, with a tentative D call TRBD1 (5 bases). CDR3 length: 10 residues. The germline V gene encodes CDR1 DFQATT and CDR2 SNEGSKA (reference sequence). CDR3: CSAPKTAPIF. The CDR3 DNA follows: TGCAGTGCTCCCAAGACAGCACCCATCTTC.

This clone was observed a single time. The rearrangement uses TRBV28 and TRBJ1-5; a weak D match, TRBD1 (5 bases). Germline CDR1 MDHEN, CDR2 SYDVKM. Trimming took 3 bases from V and 4 from J, leaving 19 bases between them. The CDR3 extends over 17 amino acids. The chain's CDR3 is CASSFSTSWKGNQPQHF. The CDR3 nucleotides read TGTGCCAGCAGTTTTTCTACCTCGTGGAAGGGGAATCAGCCCCAGCATTTT.

This clone was observed once. The chain joins TRBV28 to TRBJ2-7; unclear D gene. V lost 3 bases to trimming and J lost 2 bases, with 11 bases between them. CDR1 is MDHEN and CDR2 is SYDVKM in the germline V gene. This CDR3 has 14 amino acids. This CDR3 reads CASSFEGNTYEQYF. In DNA, the CDR3 is TGTGCCAGCAGTTTCGAAGGGAATACCTACGAGCAGTACTTC. The whole variable domain, remainder taken from reference TRBV28 and TRBJ2-7, is DVKVTQSSRYLVKRTGEKVFLECVQDMDHENMFWYRQDPGLGLRLIYFSYDVKMKEKGDIPEGYSVSREKKERFSLILESASTNQTSMYLCASSFEGNTYEQYFGPGTRLTVT.

The V call is TRBV2, the J call TRBJ2-7, with TRBD2 matching 7 bases. The CDR3 is 15 amino acids. Germline CDR1 is SNHLY and CDR2 is FYNNEI. V trimming: 10 bases; J trimming: 0 bases; junction bases outside the gene matches: 12. The CDR3 sequence: CATLPGGLSSYEQYF. The DNA for the CDR3 is TGTGCCACTTTACCGGGAGGCCTTAGCTCCTACGAGCAGTACTTC.

This clone was recorded once. The V and J genes are TRBV27 and TRBJ1-1, with 7 nucleotides matching TRBD1. This CDR3 is 13 amino acids long. V trimming: 6 bases; J trimming: 3 bases; junction bases outside the gene matches: 4. Germline CDR1 is MNHEY and CDR2 is SMNVEV (reference sequence). This chain's CDR3 is CASSRTGDTEAFF. DNA for the CDR3: TGTGCCAGCAGCCGTACAGGGGACACTGAAGCTTTCTTT.

V is TRBV13 and J is TRBJ2-2; 8 bases map to TRBD1. The CDR3 is 14 amino acids. Germline CDR1 PRHDT, CDR2 FYEKMQ (reference sequence). V lost 0 bases, J lost 7 bases, and 1 base stayed unmatched. The CDR3 here is CASSLGQGVGELFF. The CDR3 DNA is TGTGCCAGCAGCTTAGGACAGGGGGTCGGGGAGCTGTTTTTT.

The V gene is TRBV18, the J gene TRBJ1-3; D is ambiguous. The CDR3 contains 13 residues. The germline V gene encodes CDR1 KGHSH and CDR2 LQKENI. The ends were cut back, 0 bases at V and 8 bases at J, with 8 bases in the middle. This CDR3 is CASSPPSRDTIYF. The CDR3 nucleotides read TGTGCCAGCTCACCACCGTCTAGAGACACCATATATTTT.

The chain is built from TRBV18 and TRBJ2-3, with 8 bases lining up with TRBD2. This CDR3 is built from 16 residues. CDR1 is KGHSH, CDR2 LQKENI, per germline. J lost 5 bases, V lost 6 bases, and 13 bases had no gene match. CDR3 in DNA: TGTGCCAGCTCTCAGATGACCGGGAGGGATGGAGATACGCAGTATTTT. This gives the protein CASSQMTGRDGDTQYF.

This chain links TRBV28 with TRBJ2-6; D assignment may be TRBD1 or TRBD2 (7 bases each). CDR1 and CDR2 (germline): MDHEN, SYDVKM. The V end lost 6 bases, the J end lost 2 bases, and 11 bases lay between the germline ends. This CDR3 has 15 residues. In DNA form, the CDR3 reads TGTGCCAGCAGGGGAGGGGGCACTGGGGCCAACGTCCTGACTTTC. Protein: CASRGGGTGANVLTF.

This clone is a singleton in its sample. The rearrangement uses TRBV27 and TRBJ2-7; D is unresolved. V was clipped by 5 bases and J by 5 bases, with 10 bases between them. The CDR3 extends over 12 amino acids. Germline V lookup: CDR1 MNHEY, CDR2 SMNVEV (reference sequence). The CDR3 region is CASSNRAHEQYF. The CDR3 region has the DNA TGTGCCAGCAGTAACCGGGCCCACGAGCAGTACTTC.

This clone has just a few counts. V is TRBV14 and J is TRBJ1-2; TRBD1 aligns across 7 bases. The germline V gene encodes CDR1 SGHDN and CDR2 FVKESK. The CDR3 is made up of 14 amino acids. The junction had 4 bases not matched to a gene; V was cut back by 2 bases and J by 4 bases. The CDR3 loop reads CASSQRTGGYGYTF. In nucleotides, the CDR3 is TGTGCCAGCAGCCAACGGACAGGTGGCTATGGCTACACCTTC. Full variable domain (rest looked up from reference TRBV14 and TRBJ1-2): EAGVTQFPSHSVIEKGQTVTLRCDPISGHDNLYWYRRVMGKEIKFLLHFVKESKQDESGMPNNRFLAERTGGTYSTLKVQPAELEDSGVYFCASSQRTGGYGYTFGSGTRLTVV.

The V and J genes are TRBV7-2 and TRBJ2-1, with 9 positions matching TRBD2. Germline V gene sequence: CDR1 SGHTA, CDR2 FQGNSA. The CDR3 spans 13 residues. J was trimmed by 8 bases and V by 5 bases; bases with no gene match: 4. Written as DNA, the CDR3 is TGTGCCAGCAGCACCCGGACTAGCGATGAGCAGTTCTTC. Its translation is CASSTRTSDEQFF.

This chain uses TRBV6-5 with TRBJ1-2; 10 positions match TRBD1. V shed 8 bases and J 4 bases; nucleotides not matched to a gene: 7. CDR1 is MNHEY, CDR2 SVGAGI, per germline. This CDR3 has 14 residues. The CDR3 bases are TGTGCCAGCCACGGGACAGGGGCTTCCTATGGCTACACCTTC. This sequence encodes CASHGTGASYGYTF.

This chain joins TRBV9 and TRBJ1-6, with unresolved D. The CDR3 extends over 16 amino acids. Trimming took 4 bases from V and 6 from J, leaving 17 bases between them. Per the germline V gene, CDR1 is SGDLS and CDR2 is YYNGEE. This CDR3 is CASSREIWTGNSPLHF. As DNA, the CDR3 is TGTGCCAGCAGCCGGGAAATATGGACGGGTAATTCACCCCTCCACTTT.

This clone was observed once. The junction departs from the called germline gene at one end, perhaps through a read error. The chain carries TRBV18 and TRBJ1-1; D is ambiguous. The CDR3 is made up of 16 amino acids. In germline, CDR1 is KGHSH, CDR2 LQKENI. The CDR3 spells CASSPVLSGKNTEASF. In DNA form, the CDR3 reads TGTGCCAGCTCACCAGTACTGTCCGGGAAGAACACTGAAGCTTCCTTT.

The rearrangement links TRBV5-4 to TRBJ2-7; D is possibly TRBD1 or TRBD2 (6 bases each). The germline V gene encodes CDR1 SGHNT and CDR2 YYREEE (reference sequence). This CDR3 comprises 16 residues. Trimming stripped 2 bases from V and 3 bases from J, with 18 bases between. The CDR3 DNA is TGTGCCAGCAGCTTTGTAGGGGGGATGTCACTCTACGAGCAGTACTTC. It translates to CASSFVGGMSLYEQYF.

The genes are TRBV2 and TRBJ1-4; TRBD1 might be the D (5 bases). CDR1 is SNHLY, CDR2 FYNNEI, per germline. The CDR3 totals 14 residues. Trimming pared 4 bases from V and 5 bases from J, leaving 11 bases between. CDR3 DNA sequence: TGTGCCAGCAGTGTTATGGGGGAGAATGAAAAACTGTTTTTT. It specifies CASSVMGENEKLFF.

The genes are TRBV6-5 and TRBJ2-6, with 7 bases matching TRBD2. Germline V CDR1 and CDR2: MNHEY, SVGAGI. This CDR3 comprises 15 residues. V trimming: 5 bases; J trimming: 4 bases; junction bases outside the gene matches: 5. CDR3 bases: TGTGCCAGCAGTGGGGGAGGGTACGGGGCCAACGTCCTGACTTTC. Its protein is CASSGGGYGANVLTF.

The chain joins TRBV19 to TRBJ2-6; D gene unclear. With 1 base removed from V and 0 bases from J, the gap between germline ends came to 7 bases. Germline V gene data show CDR1 as LNHDA and CDR2 as SQIVND (reference sequence). The CDR3 covers 16 residues. CDR3 protein: CASSIGLPSGANVLTF. The CDR3, as DNA: TGTGCCAGTAGTATAGGATTGCCCTCTGGGGCCAACGTCCTGACTTTC.

The rearrangement uses TRBV7-3 and TRBJ2-7; 8 bases match TRBD2. The CDR3 has 15 amino acids. Germline loops: CDR1 SGHTA, CDR2 FQGTGA. The J segment lost 3 bases and the V segment lost 5 bases, leaving 9 bases of the junction unmatched. The CDR3 DNA reads as TGTGCCAGCAGCCAGACTAGCGCCATCGTCTACGAGCAGTACTTC. Protein: CASSQTSAIVYEQYF. Filled out from reference TRBV7-3 and TRBJ2-7, the complete variable domain reads GAGVSQTPSNKVTEKGKYVELRCDPISGHTALYWYRQSLGQGPEFLIYFQGTGAADDSGLPNDRFFAVRPEGSVSTLKIQRTERGDSAVYLCASSQTSAIVYEQYFGPGTRLTVT.

The chain carries TRBV15 and TRBJ1-5, with D unresolved. The length of the CDR3 is 14 residues. The germline V gene encodes CDR1 LNHNV and CDR2 YYDKDF (reference sequence). Trimming stripped 6 bases from V and 0 bases from J, with 9 bases between. The CDR3, as DNA: TGTGCCACCAGGCCTAGGGTTAGCAATCAGCCCCAGCATTTT. This codes for CATRPRVSNQPQHF.

V usage is TRBV5-4 and J usage is TRBJ2-7, with TRBD2 identical over 9 bases. Germline V lookup: CDR1 SGHNT, CDR2 YYREEE (reference sequence). Unmatched junction bases numbered 10, after V lost 4 bases and J lost 5 bases. This CDR3 contains 15 residues. CDR3 coding DNA: TGTGCCAGCAGCCCCAACATAGCGGGAGTGAACGAGCAGTACTTC. Its protein product is CASSPNIAGVNEQYF.

The rearrangement joins TRBV28 to TRBJ1-2; no firm D call. The germline V gene has CDR1 MDHEN and CDR2 SYDVKM. The CDR3 length is 12 residues. V shed 6 bases and J shed 8 bases, with 13 bases lying between them. The CDR3 coding sequence is TGTGCCAGCAGGGCCCCAGGTTCCGGCTACACCTTC. The encoded protein is CASRAPGSGYTF.

This clone is a singleton in its sample. This chain connects TRBV5-1 to TRBJ1-1, with TRBD1 identical over 11 bases. The CDR3 length is 15 residues. V trimming: 1 base; J trimming: 4 bases; junction bases outside the gene matches: 3. Germline CDR1 and CDR2: SGHRS and YFSETQ. The chain's CDR3 is CASSLMGTGGTEAFF. CDR3 bases: TGCGCCAGCAGCTTGATGGGGACAGGGGGCACTGAAGCTTTCTTT.

The CDR3 sequence: CASSRALAGGYYEQYF. CDR3 sequence (DNA): TGTGCCAGCAGCAGAGCACTAGCGGGGGGATATTACGAGCAGTACTTC. This chain uses TRBV5-4 with TRBJ2-7; TRBD2 matches 12 bases. The V gene's germline CDR1 is SGHNT and CDR2 YYREEE (reference sequence). This CDR3 contains 16 residues. Trimming removed 4 bases from V and 4 bases from J; junction bases left unmatched: 9.